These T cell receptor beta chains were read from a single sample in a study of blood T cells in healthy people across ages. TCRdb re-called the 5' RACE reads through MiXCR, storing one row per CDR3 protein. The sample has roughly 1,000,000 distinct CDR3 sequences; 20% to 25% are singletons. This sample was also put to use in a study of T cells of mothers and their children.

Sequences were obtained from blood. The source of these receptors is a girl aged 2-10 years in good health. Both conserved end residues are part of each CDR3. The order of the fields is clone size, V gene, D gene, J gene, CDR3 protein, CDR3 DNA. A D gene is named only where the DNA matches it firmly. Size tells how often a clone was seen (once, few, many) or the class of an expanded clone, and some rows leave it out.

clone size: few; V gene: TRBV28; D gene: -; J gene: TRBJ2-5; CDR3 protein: CASSLGVLLTPGVETQYF; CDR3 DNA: TGTGCCAGCAGTCTCGGGGTTCTCCTAACACCCGGAGTAGAGACCCAGTACTTC
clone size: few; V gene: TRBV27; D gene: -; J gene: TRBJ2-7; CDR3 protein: CASSVSWTLTSYEQYF; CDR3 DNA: TGTGCCAGCAGTGTAAGTTGGACATTAACCTCCTACGAGCAGTACTTC
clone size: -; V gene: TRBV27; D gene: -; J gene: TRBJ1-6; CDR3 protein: CASSLGGGYNSPLRF; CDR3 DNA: TGTGCCAGCAGTTTAGGGGGCGGGTATAATTCACCCCTCCGCTTT
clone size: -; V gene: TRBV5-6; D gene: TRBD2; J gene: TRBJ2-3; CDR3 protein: CASSLMASGGDTQYF; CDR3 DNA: TGTGCCAGCAGCTTGATGGCTAGCGGGGGAGATACGCAGTATTTT
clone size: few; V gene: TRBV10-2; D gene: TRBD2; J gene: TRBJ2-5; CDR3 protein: CASSAEHLAGRISVATQYF; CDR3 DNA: TGCGCCAGCAGCGCGGAACACTTAGCGGGACGCATATCGGTCGCGACCCAGTACTTC
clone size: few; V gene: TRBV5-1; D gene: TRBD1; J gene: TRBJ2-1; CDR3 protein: CASSLAGTGGFNEQFF; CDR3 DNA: TGCGCCAGCAGCTTGGCCGGGACAGGGGGATTCAATGAGCAGTTCTTC
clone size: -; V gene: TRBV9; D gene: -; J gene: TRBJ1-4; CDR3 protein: CASSSPTAGNEKLFF; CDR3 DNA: TGTGCCAGCAGCTCCCCGACAGCGGGAAATGAAAAACTGTTTTTT
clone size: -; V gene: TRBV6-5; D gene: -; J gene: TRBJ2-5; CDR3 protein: CASSYSTSSFIETQYF; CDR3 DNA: TGTGCCAGCAGTTACTCGACCTCCTCTTTTATAGAGACCCAGTACTTC
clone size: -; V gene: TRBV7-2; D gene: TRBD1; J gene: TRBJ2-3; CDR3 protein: CASRNTGGRTDTQYF; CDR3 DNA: TGTGCCAGCAGGAATACAGGGGGACGCACAGATACGCAGTATTTT
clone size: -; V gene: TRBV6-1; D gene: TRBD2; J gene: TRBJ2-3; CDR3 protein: CASSEDPSGRDTQYF; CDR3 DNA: TGTGCCAGCAGTGAAGATCCCAGCGGGAGAGATACGCAGTATTTT
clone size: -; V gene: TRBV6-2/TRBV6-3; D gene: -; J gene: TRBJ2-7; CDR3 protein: CASSYLLDGGEQYF; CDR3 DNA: TGTGCCAGCAGTTACCTCTTGGATGGGGGCGAGCAGTACTTC
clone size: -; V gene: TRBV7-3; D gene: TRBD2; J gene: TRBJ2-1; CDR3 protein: CASSLTTSGGDEQFF; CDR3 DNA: TGTGCCAGCAGCTTAACGACTAGCGGGGGGGATGAGCAGTTCTTC
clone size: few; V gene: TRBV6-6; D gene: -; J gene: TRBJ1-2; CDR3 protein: CASSGDRDPYGYTF; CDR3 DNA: TGTGCCAGCAGTGGGGACCGGGATCCATATGGCTACACCTTC
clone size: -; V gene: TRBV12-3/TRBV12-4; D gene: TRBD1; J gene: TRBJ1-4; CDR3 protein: CASGRTGLEKLFF; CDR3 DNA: TGTGCCAGCGGCAGGACAGGGCTTGAAAAACTGTTTTTT
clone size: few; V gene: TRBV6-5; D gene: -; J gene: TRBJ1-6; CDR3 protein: CASSYSDYRSSYNSPLHF; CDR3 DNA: TGTGCCAGCAGTTACTCGGACTACAGGAGCTCCTATAATTCACCCCTCCACTTT
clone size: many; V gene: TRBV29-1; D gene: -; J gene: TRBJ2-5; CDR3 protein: CSVEDLFGQLEGETQYF; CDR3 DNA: TGCAGCGTTGAAGATCTGTTCGGGCAACTGGAGGGGGAGACCCAGTACTTC
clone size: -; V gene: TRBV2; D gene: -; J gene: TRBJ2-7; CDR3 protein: CASSEGVGEQYF; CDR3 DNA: TGTGCCAGCAGTGAAGGGGTTGGCGAGCAGTACTTC
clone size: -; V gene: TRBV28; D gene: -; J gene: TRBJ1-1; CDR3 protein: CASRKDRENTEAFF; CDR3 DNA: TGTGCCAGCAGAAAGGACAGAGAGAACACTGAAGCTTTCTTT
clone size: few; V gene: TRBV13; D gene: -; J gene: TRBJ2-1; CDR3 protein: CASSSDPGGTYNEQFF; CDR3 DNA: TGTGCCAGCAGCTCCGATCCGGGCGGGACCTACAATGAGCAGTTCTTC
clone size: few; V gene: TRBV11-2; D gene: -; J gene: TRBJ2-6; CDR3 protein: CASRKPGTGANVLTF; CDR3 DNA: TGTGCCAGCAGAAAGCCGGGTACTGGGGCCAACGTCCTGACTTTC
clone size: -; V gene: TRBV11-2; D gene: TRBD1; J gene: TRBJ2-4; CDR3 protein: CASSFDRANIQYF; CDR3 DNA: TGTGCCAGCAGCTTCGACAGGGCGAACATTCAGTACTTC
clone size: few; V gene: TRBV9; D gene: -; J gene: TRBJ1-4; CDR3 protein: CASSVAGRINEKLFF; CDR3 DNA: TGTGCCAGCAGCGTAGCAGGACGGATTAATGAAAAACTGTTTTTT
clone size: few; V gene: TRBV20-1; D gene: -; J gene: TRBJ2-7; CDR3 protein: CSASGTSHEQYF; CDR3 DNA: TGCAGTGCTTCCGGGACATCTCACGAGCAGTACTTC
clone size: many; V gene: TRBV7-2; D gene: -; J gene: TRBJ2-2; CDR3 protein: CASSFTPFTGELFF; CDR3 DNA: TGTGCCAGCAGCTTCACACCCTTCACCGGGGAGCTGTTTTTT
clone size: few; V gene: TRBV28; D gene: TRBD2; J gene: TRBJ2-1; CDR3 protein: CASSLNPGGWGYNEQFF; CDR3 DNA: TGTGCCAGCAGTTTGAATCCGGGAGGTTGGGGCTACAATGAGCAGTTCTTC
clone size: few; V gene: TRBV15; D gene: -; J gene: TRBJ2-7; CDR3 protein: CATSPRSGTVPYEQYF; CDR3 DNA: TGTGCCACCAGCCCCAGATCGGGAACAGTCCCCTACGAGCAGTACTTC
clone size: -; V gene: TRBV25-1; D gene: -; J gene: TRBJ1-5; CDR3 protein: CASSGPYNQPQHF; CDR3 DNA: TGTGCCAGCAGTGGACCTTACAATCAGCCCCAGCATTTT
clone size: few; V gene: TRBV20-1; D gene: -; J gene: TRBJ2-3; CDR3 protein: CSARSVAESTDTQYF; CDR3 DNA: TGCAGTGCTAGAAGTGTAGCGGAAAGCACAGATACGCAGTATTTT
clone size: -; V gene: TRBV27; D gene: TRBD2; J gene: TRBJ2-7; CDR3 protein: CASSLMASGAYEQYF; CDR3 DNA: TGTGCCAGCAGTTTAATGGCTAGCGGTGCCTACGAGCAGTACTTC
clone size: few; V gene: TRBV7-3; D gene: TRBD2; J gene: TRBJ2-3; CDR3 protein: CASSLTSGISDTQYF; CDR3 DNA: TGTGCCAGCAGCCTGACTAGCGGGATCAGTGATACGCAGTATTTT
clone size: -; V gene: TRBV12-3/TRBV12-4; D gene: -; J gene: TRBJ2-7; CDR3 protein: CASILDGTYEQYF; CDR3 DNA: TGTGCCAGCATTCTGGACGGCACCTACGAGCAGTACTTC
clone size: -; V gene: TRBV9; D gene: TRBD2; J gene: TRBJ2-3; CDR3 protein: CASNSGAGGLTDTQYF; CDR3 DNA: TGTGCCAGCAACTCAGGGGCGGGGGGTCTCACAGATACGCAGTATTTT
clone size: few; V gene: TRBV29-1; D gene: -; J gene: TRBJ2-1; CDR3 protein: CSPAVGFNEQFF; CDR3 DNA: TGCAGCCCCGCGGTCGGGTTCAATGAGCAGTTCTTC
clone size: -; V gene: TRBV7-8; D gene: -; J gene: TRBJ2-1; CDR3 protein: CASSRGRTYYNEQFF; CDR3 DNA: TGTGCCAGCTCCAGGGGCCGCACTTACTACAATGAGCAGTTCTTC
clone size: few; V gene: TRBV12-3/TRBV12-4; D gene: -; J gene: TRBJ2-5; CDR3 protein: CASSPGIAQETQYF; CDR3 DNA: TGTGCCAGCAGTCCCGGAATAGCCCAAGAGACCCAGTACTTC